The present entry profiles one T cell receptor (beta chain) with its context. The data were taken from a study of shared clonotypes between healthy human individuals. This was a deep-level run. Data came from immunoSEQ multiplex PCR; TCRdb stores just in-frame clones and leaves some out. The data hold approximately 2,000,000 clones, with around 93% observed a single time. CDR3 length equals 11 residues. From germline, CDR1 is SNHLY and CDR2 FYNNEI. J was trimmed by 12 bases and V by 8 bases; bases with no gene match: 9. V gene TRBV2 combines with J gene TRBJ2-7, with 8 bases lining up with TRBD1. The sequence came from a man aged 18 to 29 in good health. Some clones in this sample may be carry-over from other donors' samples. Sequencing used naive CD4+ T cells from PBMCs. As to subset: CD45RA+ positively selected. The CDR3 loop reads CASRRGQVGYF. CDR3 sequence (DNA): TGTGCCAGCCGCAGGGGGCAAGTAGGGTACTTC.